Listed below are T cell receptor beta chains from one sample, sequenced in a study of blood T cell repertoires in COVID-19. The assay was immunoSEQ multiplex PCR, and TCRdb's table has in-frame clones only and misses some. The sample lists roughly 360,000 clones, around 87% seen once, with 1.3% in the top ten. Sequencing was done on a sample of PBMCs or T cells enriched from blood (not recorded which). Every receptor here comes from a man younger than 40 who had recovered from COVID-19. The CDR3 runs from the conserved cysteine through the conserved F or W. The D gene is left open where the match is weak. Clone size, where shown, is once, few, many, or a class for clones that have expanded.

V gene	D gene	clone size	J gene	CDR3 DNA	CDR3 protein
TRBV7-2	TRBD1	.	TRBJ1-3	TGTGCCAGCAGCTCCCGGACAGGGCAAGGGAACACCATATATTTT	CASSSRTGQGNTIYF
TRBV7-8	TRBD1	.	TRBJ1-1	TGTGCCAGCAGCTCCGACAGGGGGCGCGAAGCTTTCTTT	CASSSDRGREAFF
TRBV20-1	.	.	TRBJ1-1	TGCAGTGCTAGTCCCGGGTCCCGGAACACTGAAGCTTTCTTT	CSASPGSRNTEAFF
TRBV4-2	TRBD1	.	TRBJ1-4	TGTGCCAGCAGCCAACTCTCAGGGACAGGGCAAGGAAAACTGTTTTTT	CASSQLSGTGQGKLFF
TRBV5-6	.	.	TRBJ1-4	TGTGCCAGCAGCTATATCACGGGGATTAATGAAAAACTGTTTTTT	CASSYITGINEKLFF
TRBV28	TRBD1	.	TRBJ1-1	TGTGCCAGCAGTTCAATGACAGGGGGCAGTCGGAACACTGAAGCTTTCTTT	CASSSMTGGSRNTEAFF
TRBV7-2	.	once	TRBJ1-3	TGTGCCAGCAGCTTATATTTAGCCTACGGAATAACCATATATTTT	CASSLYLAYGITIYF
TRBV10-3	.	.	TRBJ2-2	TGTGCCATCAGTGCAGGGTACACCGGGGAGCTGTTTTTT	CAISAGYTGELFF
TRBV14	TRBD1	.	TRBJ1-1	TGTGCCAGCAGGACAGGGGGCTTAAACACTGAAGCTTTCTTT	CASRTGGLNTEAFF
TRBV21-1	.	.	TRBJ1-2	TGTGCCAGCAGCGCTATCCATAACTATGGCTACACCTTC	CASSAIHNYGYTF
TRBV15	.	.	TRBJ2-7	TGTGCCACCAGCAGAGGTTTCGGGGTCCTAATGTACGAGCAGTACTTC	CATSRGFGVLMYEQYF
TRBV27	TRBD1	.	TRBJ2-7	TGTGCCAGCAGTCCGGGACAGGGGGTCTACGAGCAGTACTTC	CASSPGQGVYEQYF
TRBV30	TRBD1	.	TRBJ2-6	TGTGCCGGGACAGGGCCTGGGGCCAACGTCCTGACTTTC	CAGTGPGANVLTF
TRBV5-1	.	.	TRBJ1-4	TGCGCCAGCAGCTTAGGGGACTTAAACGAAAAACTGTTTTTT	CASSLGDLNEKLFF
TRBV3-1/TRBV3-2	TRBD2	.	TRBJ2-5	TGTGCCAGCAGCCATGGAGTCGGGGGGGCCCAGGAGACCCAGTACTTC	CASSHGVGGAQETQYF
TRBV30	TRBD1	few	TRBJ1-6	TGTGCCTGGGGGGACAGAAAATCACCCCTCCACTTT	CAWGDRKSPLHF
TRBV9	TRBD2	.	TRBJ2-7	TGTGCCAGCAGCGACAACCCCTCTAGCGGGGACTTCTCCTACGAGCAGTACTTC	CASSDNPSSGDFSYEQYF
TRBV11-2	.	.	TRBJ1-5	TGTGCCAGCAGCTTAGGGCCACAAAGCAATCAGCCCCAGCATTTT	CASSLGPQSNQPQHF
TRBV7-9	.	few	TRBJ2-2	TGTGCCAGCAGACCACAGCCACCCCCGGGGACCGGGGAGCTGTTTTTT	CASRPQPPPGTGELFF
TRBV6-5	TRBD2	.	TRBJ2-1	TGTGCCAGCAGTTACCTAGGGACTAGCGTCAACGAGCAGTTCTTC	CASSYLGTSVNEQFF
TRBV7-2	TRBD1	.	TRBJ2-1	TGTGCCAGCAGCCGCGTGGACAGGGGCTACAATGAGCAGTTCTTC	CASSRVDRGYNEQFF
TRBV10-1	TRBD1	few	TRBJ1-1	TGCGCCAGCAGTGAGTCGATAACAGGGGAGAACACTGAAGCTTTCTTT	CASSESITGENTEAFF
TRBV5-6	TRBD1	.	TRBJ2-7	TGTGCCAGCAGCTTGGCATCCGGGACAGACAATTACGAGCAGTACTTC	CASSLASGTDNYEQYF
TRBV4-1	TRBD1	.	TRBJ2-2	TGCGCCAGCAGCCGGGGACAGGGCGGATTGGCCGGGGAGCTGTTTTTT	CASSRGQGGLAGELFF
TRBV7-9	TRBD1	.	TRBJ2-7	TGTGCCAGCAGCTCCCCCGGGACAGGGGATGGAGAGCAGTACTTC	CASSSPGTGDGEQYF
TRBV9	TRBD2	.	TRBJ2-7	TGTGCCAGCAGCGCTGCCGGGACTAGCGCCTACGAGCAGTACTTC	CASSAAGTSAYEQYF
TRBV10-3	.	.	TRBJ1-2	TGTGCCATCAGTGAGAGAGCTGGCTACACCTTC	CAISERAGYTF
TRBV19	TRBD1	.	TRBJ1-5	TGTGCCAGTAGGATGACAGGGATCTGGAACAATCAGCCCCAGCATTTT	CASRMTGIWNNQPQHF
TRBV7-9	TRBD1	.	TRBJ2-5	TGTGCCAGCAGAAAGGACAGGGGCGGCGAGACCCAGTACTTC	CASRKDRGGETQYF
TRBV12-5	.	.	TRBJ2-2	TGTGCTAGTGGCCTGGGACAAGCGAACACCGGGGAGCTGTTTTTT	CASGLGQANTGELFF
TRBV7-8	.	.	TRBJ1-2	TGTGCCAGCAGCTCCCAACTAGGCGACTATGGCTACACCTTC	CASSSQLGDYGYTF
TRBV5-1	TRBD2	few	TRBJ2-1	TGCGCCAGCAGCGTGACTAGCGAGGACAATGAGCAGTTCTTC	CASSVTSEDNEQFF
TRBV5-1	TRBD1	.	TRBJ1-1	TGCGCCAGCAGCTTGACCCGGGACAGGGCCAACACTGAAGCTTTCTTT	CASSLTRDRANTEAFF
TRBV12-3/TRBV12-4	.	few	TRBJ1-6	TGTGCCAGCAGTTTTTACAGGGATTCACCCCTCCACTTT	CASSFYRDSPLHF
TRBV5-1	TRBD1	.	TRBJ1-5	TGCGCCAGCAGCTTGGGGGACAGGGACAATCAGCCCCAGCATTTT	CASSLGDRDNQPQHF
TRBV7-9	.	.	TRBJ2-7	TGTGCCAGCAGCCCGGACAACCGCTACGAGCAGTACTTC	CASSPDNRYEQYF
TRBV5-1	.	.	TRBJ1-2	TGCGCCAGCAGCTCGACAGTTGGCTATGGCTACACCTTC	CASSSTVGYGYTF
TRBV14	.	.	TRBJ1-2	TGTGCCAGCAGCCAAGACCAGGGCTATGGCTACACCTTC	CASSQDQGYGYTF
TRBV29-1	.	.	TRBJ1-1	TGCAGCGTTTCAGGGGCGACCGCTGAAGCTTTCTTT	CSVSGATAEAFF
TRBV10-2	TRBD2	.	TRBJ2-7	TGCGCCAGCAGTATAACTAGCGGGGGCTCTAGCTCCTACGAGCAGTACTTC	CASSITSGGSSSYEQYF
TRBV18	TRBD2	.	TRBJ2-3	TGTGCCAGCTCACCATCTCTAGCGGGGGGTTCAGATACGCAGTATTTT	CASSPSLAGGSDTQYF
TRBV7-2	TRBD1	.	TRBJ1-5	TGTGCCAGCAGCTTAACCGCCCACAGGGGGAATCAGCCCCAGCATTTT	CASSLTAHRGNQPQHF
TRBV7-7	TRBD1	.	TRBJ2-2	TGTGCTAGCAGCACACCAATCGGACAGGGGACCGGGGAGCTGTTTTTT	CASSTPIGQGTGELFF